Listed here are 10 T cell receptor beta chains from one sample, sequenced in a study of PD-1 blockade in classical Hodgkin lymphoma. Regarding time point: cycle 4 day 1 (C4D1), after five to seven weeks of nivolumab. Each and every patient relapsed after autologous stem cell transplantation, and patients got differing brentuximab vedotin exposure. CD4+ T cells were purified from thawed PBMCs by magnetic negative selection. The repertoire was sequenced with immunoSEQ multiplex PCR; TCRdb's copy has only in-frame clones and lacks some. In the table there are roughly 30,000 clones, about 82% of which are singletons. Sequences were derived from CD4+ T cells from blood, sampled before the fourth cycle of nivolumab. The receptors were sampled from a human donor with classical Hodgkin lymphoma.

The rearrangement links TRBV28 to TRBJ2-7, with D perhaps matching TRBD1 (5 bases). The V gene's germline CDR1 is MDHEN and CDR2 SYDVKM. The CDR3 spans 15 residues. The V end was cut by 3 bases, the J end by 2 bases, with 14 bases between. CDR3 residues: CASSLMGQLPYEQYF. DNA of the CDR3: TGTGCCAGCAGTTTGATGGGGCAGCTACCCTACGAGCAGTACTTC.

The gene calls are TRBV10-3 and TRBJ1-1, with 7 bases lining up with TRBD1. Germline V gene lookup returns CDR1 ENHRY and CDR2 SYGVKD. Trimming at V came to 6 bases and at J to 1 base, leaving 5 bases not matched to a gene. CDR3 length: 14 residues. This CDR3 reads CAISQGQTNTEAFF. The CDR3 coding sequence is TGTGCCATCAGCCAGGGACAGACGAACACTGAAGCTTTCTTT.

This chain uses TRBV5-1 with TRBJ2-7; the D is unclear. The CDR3 runs to 11 residues. The V end lost 4 bases, the J end lost 2 bases, and 4 bases lay between the germline ends. Germline lookup yields CDR1 SGHRS and CDR2 YFSETQ. The CDR3 here is CASSEAYEQYF. For the CDR3, the DNA is TGCGCCAGCAGCGAAGCCTACGAGCAGTACTTC.

The chain is built from TRBV7-8 and TRBJ1-2; TRBD1 matches 9 bases. With 2 bases clipped from V and 8 bases from J, the junction kept 9 bases outside the gene matches. This CDR3 is built from 15 residues. In germline, CDR1 is SGHVS, CDR2 FQNEAQ. CDR3 coding DNA: TGTGCCAGCAGCTTAAGGCGCGAGACAGGGGGGGGCTACACCTTC. This encodes CASSLRRETGGGYTF.

This clone was counted a few times. This chain uses TRBV5-5 with TRBJ2-2; 10 nucleotides agree with TRBD1. V trimming: 3 bases; J trimming: 4 bases; junction bases outside the gene matches: 6. CDR3 length equals 16 residues. From germline, CDR1 is SGHKS and CDR2 YYEKEE (reference sequence). The CDR3: CASSSGTGASTGELFF. The CDR3 bases are TGTGCCAGCAGCTCCGGGACAGGGGCGAGCACCGGGGAGCTGTTTTTT.

The genes are TRBV12-5 and TRBJ1-2, with 9 bases identical to TRBD1. This CDR3 is built from 17 residues. V trimming: 5 bases; J trimming: 0 bases; junction bases outside the gene matches: 10. Per the germline V gene, CDR1 is LGHNT and CDR2 is FRNRAP. CDR3 region: CASGVAPGTGPNYGYTF. CDR3 in DNA: TGTGCTAGTGGTGTTGCGCCCGGGACAGGGCCTAACTATGGCTACACCTTC. Using reference TRBV12-5 and TRBJ1-2 for the parts outside the CDR3, the full variable domain is DARVTQTPRHKVTEMGQEVTMRCQPILGHNTVFWYRQTMMQGLELLAYFRNRAPLDDSGMPKDRFSAEMPDATLATLKIQPSEPRDSAVYFCASGVAPGTGPNYGYTFGSGTRLTVV.

The chain uses TRBV5-1 and TRBJ2-3, with D possibly TRBD1 on 5 matching bases. The V gene's germline CDR1 is SGHRS and CDR2 YFSETQ. Trimming took 0 bases from V and 2 from J, leaving 7 bases between them. The CDR3 loop spans 14 amino acids. This CDR3 reads CASSLGQITDTQYF. The DNA of the CDR3 is TGCGCCAGCAGCTTGGGACAGATCACAGATACGCAGTATTTT.

This clone showed up just a few times. The CDR3: CASTEFRGSGNQPQHF. DNA of the CDR3: TGTGCCAGCACCGAATTCAGGGGGAGTGGCAATCAGCCCCAGCATTTT. The chain couples TRBV28 to TRBJ1-5; 7 nucleotides agree with TRBD1. The CDR3 is made up of 16 amino acids. Trimming took 7 bases from V and 2 from J; bases not matched to a gene: 11. Germline assignment: CDR1 MDHEN and CDR2 SYDVKM.

The CDR3 protein is CASSLAGLESQYF. CDR3 sequence (DNA): TGCGCCAGCAGCTTGGCGGGACTAGAGTCGCAGTATTTT. V usage is TRBV5-1 and J usage is TRBJ2-3, with TRBD2 matching 8 bases. This CDR3 is 13 amino acids long. Germline V CDR1 and CDR2: SGHRS, YFSETQ. The V segment lost 0 bases and the J segment 10 bases; nucleotides outside the gene matches: 4.

The chain carries TRBV27 and TRBJ1-5, with D possibly being TRBD1 (5 bases). Germline V gives CDR1 MNHEY, CDR2 SMNVEV (reference sequence). The CDR3 length is 13 residues. The V gene lost 1 base and the J gene lost 5 bases, with 6 bases spanning the gap. The CDR3 DNA follows: TGTGCCAGCAGTTTATTGGGACATCAGCCCCAGCATTTT. Residues: CASSLLGHQPQHF.